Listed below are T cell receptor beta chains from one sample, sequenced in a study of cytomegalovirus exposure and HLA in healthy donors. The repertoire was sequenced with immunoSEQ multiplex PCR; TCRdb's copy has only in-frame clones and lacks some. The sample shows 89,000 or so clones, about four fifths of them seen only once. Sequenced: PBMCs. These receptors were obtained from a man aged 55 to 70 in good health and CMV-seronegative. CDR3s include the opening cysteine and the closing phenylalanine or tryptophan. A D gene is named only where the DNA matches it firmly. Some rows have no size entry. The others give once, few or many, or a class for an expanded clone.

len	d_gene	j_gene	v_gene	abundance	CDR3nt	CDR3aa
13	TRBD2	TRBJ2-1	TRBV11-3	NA	TGTGCCAGCAGCTTATACGGGGGGACTGAGCAGTTCTTC	CASSLYGGTEQFF
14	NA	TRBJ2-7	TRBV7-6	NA	TGTGCCAGCAGCTTAGGAGGGAATTCCTACGAGCAGTACTTC	CASSLGGNSYEQYF
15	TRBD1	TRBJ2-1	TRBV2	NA	TGTGCCAGCAGGGAGGGACAGGGCTCCTACAATGAGCAGTTCTTC	CASREGQGSYNEQFF
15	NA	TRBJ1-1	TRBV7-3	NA	TGTGCCAGCAGCTTAACGCGCGACACATACACTGAAGCTTTCTTT	CASSLTRDTYTEAFF
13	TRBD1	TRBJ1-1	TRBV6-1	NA	TGTGCCAGCAACCGACAGGGAAACACTGAAGCTTTCTTT	CASNRQGNTEAFF
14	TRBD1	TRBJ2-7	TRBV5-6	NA	TGTGCCAGCAGCGGGCGGCAGGGGGCGTACGAGCAGTACTTC	CASSGRQGAYEQYF
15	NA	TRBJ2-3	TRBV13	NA	TGTGCCAGCAGCCACGAGCGGGCCAAATCAGATACGCAGTATTTT	CASSHERAKSDTQYF
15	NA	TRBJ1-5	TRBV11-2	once	TGTGCCAGCAGCTTAGGAGCCGGTCGAGGGGGGCCCCAGCATTTT	CASSLGAGRGGPQHF
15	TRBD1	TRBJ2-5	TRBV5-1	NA	TGCGCCAGCAGCCCGGGACAGGACCCTCGGGAGACCCAGTACTTC	CASSPGQDPRETQYF
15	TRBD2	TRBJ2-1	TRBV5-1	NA	TGCGCCAGCAGCTTGGCACTAGCGGGGATAAATGAGCAGTTCTTC	CASSLALAGINEQFF
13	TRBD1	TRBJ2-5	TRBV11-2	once	TGTGCCAGCAGCACCAGGACAGGAGAGACCCAGTACTTC	CASSTRTGETQYF
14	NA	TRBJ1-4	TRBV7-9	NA	TGTTCCAGCAGCTTCTCGGCGGGAGGTGAAAAACTGTTTTTT	CSSSFSAGGEKLFF
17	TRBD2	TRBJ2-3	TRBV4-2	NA	TGTGCCAGCAGCCAAGAATCGGGGGGGCAGGGGACAGATACGCAGTATTTT	CASSQESGGQGTDTQYF
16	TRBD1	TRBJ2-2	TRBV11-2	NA	TGTGCCAGCAGCTCGAACAGGGGGCGAAGCACCGGGGAGCTGTTTTTT	CASSSNRGRSTGELFF
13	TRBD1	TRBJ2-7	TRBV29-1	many	TGCAGCGTTCGCCTCCAGGGGGCTGGCGAGCAGTACTTC	CSVRLQGAGEQYF